This TCR beta chain was captured by sequencing in a study of cytomegalovirus exposure and HLA in healthy donors. Study findings and constraints: Analysis performed later found 16,000 or so TCR beta sequences associated with HLA alleles at 0.05 false discovery rate. The study put about 180 TCR beta chains on its list as cytomegalovirus-associated.

CDR3 length: 13 residues. The germline CDR1 and CDR2 sequences are MNHNS and SASEGT. Trimming shortened V by 5 bases and J by 0 bases, and 8 bases separated the two germline ends. In the PCR, 60 Vbeta and 13 Jbeta primers were used. Assay: immunoSEQ multiplex PCR; the TCRdb copy retains only in-frame clones and omits some. The repertoire holds 150,000 to 200,000 clones, with 80% as singletons. Points on this clone: The antigen remains undetermined.

Sequenced material: PBMCs. The TCR originated in a middle-aged woman in good health and CMV-seronegative. The chain has TRBV6-1 and TRBJ2-7; tentatively, D is TRBD1 (6 bases). The DNA for the CDR3 is TGTGCCAGCAGTCAACAGGGCTCCTACGAGCAGTACTTC. Residues: CASSQQGSYEQYF.